This T cell receptor (beta chain) was observed in a study of blood T cells in healthy people across ages. Study-wide findings and caveats: Diversity estimated from one million T cells was considered an underestimate.

This clonotype was counted between two and nine times. What it binds is unknown. The CDR3 totals 13 residues. V gave up 7 bases and J gave up 6 bases, with 16 bases separating them. Germline-derived CDR1 and CDR2 are SQVTM and ANQGSEA. Caucasian individuals from Russia who were healthy and aged about 6 to 95 acted as donors. The use of a sample-barcoded 5' primer and a J-beta primer mix characterized a second PCR of roughly 6 to 11 cycles. TCRdb used MiXCR to reprocess the 5' RACE reads, holding one entry per CDR3 protein. The sample gives approximately 1,700,000 distinct CDR3 sequences, about two fifths of which show up once; 20% to 25% is in the top ten.

This clonotype was obtained from a human donor in good health. Sequencing used blood. The chain recombines TRBV29-1 with TRBJ2-1; D is possibly TRBD1 (6 bases). CDR3 coding DNA: TGCAGCGCCGATAGTGTAGGGGGCAATGAGCAGTTCTTC. This sequence encodes CSADSVGGNEQFF.